The clone carrying this T cell receptor (beta chain) was detected only a few times. Germline lookup yields CDR1 SGHKS and CDR2 YYEKEE (reference sequence). This CDR3 contains 14 residues. The V and J ends lost 0 bases and 0 bases respectively, with 7 bases between them. Treatment noted: oral pan-JAK inhibitor, 5-10 mg twice daily. This record belongs to a study of CD8+ T cells in alopecia areata. RNA was isolated and reverse transcribed to cDNA, the sequencing template. Libraries were prepared by immunoSEQ multiplex PCR; TCRdb keeps only in-frame clonotypes and omits some of them. The top ten hold 0.65% to 0.7% of the sample, which has about 190,000 clones, 55% to 70% seen once.

The sequence was obtained from a human donor with alopecia areata. This chain links TRBV5-5 with TRBJ2-7, with D tentatively TRBD2 (5 bases). The source was CD4+ T cells sorted from blood, collected at week 4, from a patient treated with tofacitinib. Here the CDR3 reads CASSLALASYEQYF. The CDR3 coding sequence is TGTGCCAGCAGCTTGGCCCTAGCCTCCTACGAGCAGTACTTC.